One sample yielded the 14 T cell receptor beta chains listed below, sequenced in a study of shared clonotypes between healthy human individuals (dated by TCRdb to about 2020). Libraries were built with the immunoSEQ multiplex PCR assay. What TCRdb holds here is the immuneACCESS table cut down to in-frame rearrangements. Part of the clones is not present; checked against another copy, under half of the missing clones reflect an unresolved V gene, and the others are unexplained. This sample comprises a few hundred thousand clones, 50% to 80% of them detected only once. The top ten clonotypes cover 11% of the sample. Sequences were obtained from memory CD4+ T cells sorted from blood. Taken with the paper, the label for cell subset or site translates to: CD45RA-negative fraction. These receptors came from a man aged 25 to 40 in good health.

The chain couples TRBV9 to TRBJ2-3; D not certain. Trimming pared 3 bases from V and 6 bases from J, leaving 8 bases between. The CDR3 totals 12 residues. Germline V CDR1 and CDR2: SGDLS, YYNGEE. This CDR3 reads CASSGSGDTQYF. CDR3 DNA: TGTGCCAGCAGCGGTAGTGGGGATACGCAGTATTTT. The complete variable domain, with remaining parts taken from reference TRBV9 and TRBJ2-3, reads DSGVTQTPKHLITATGQRVTLRCSPRSGDLSVYWYQQSLDQGLQFLIQYYNGEERAKGNILERFSAQQFPDLHSELNLSSLELGDSALYFCASSGSGDTQYFGPGTRLTVL.

V gene TRBV29-1 combines with J gene TRBJ2-2; tentative D call: TRBD1 (5 bases). CDR1 is SQVTM and CDR2 is ANQGSEA in the germline V gene. V lost 4 bases, J lost 4 bases, and 13 bases lay in between. CDR3 size: 14 residues. DNA of the CDR3: TGCAGCGTTGTTGTAGGGGCAAGCACCGGGGAGCTGTTTTTT. Translated, it gives CSVVVGASTGELFF.

This clone came up a few times. CDR3 loop: CASTLSRGTPYGYTF. The CDR3 DNA follows: TGTGCCAGCACCCTTAGCCGGGGGACGCCCTATGGCTACACCTTC. The chain couples TRBV6-1 to TRBJ1-2; tentative D call: TRBD1 (5 bases). Germline assignment: CDR1 MNHNS and CDR2 SASEGT. The V and J ends lost 7 bases and 4 bases respectively, with 19 bases between them. This CDR3 contains 15 residues.

This clone has only a few counts. The chain carries TRBV6-5 and TRBJ2-5; D remains unclear. The CDR3 extends over 11 amino acids. V gave up 2 bases and J gave up 6 bases, with 4 bases separating them. Germline CDR1 and CDR2: MNHEY and SVGAGI. Written as DNA, the CDR3 is TGTGCCAGCAGTTACCTAAAGACCCAGTACTTC. Protein product: CASSYLKTQYF.

The chain couples TRBV19 to TRBJ1-2; D possibly corresponds to TRBD1 (6 bases). The germline V gene has CDR1 LNHDA and CDR2 SQIVND (reference sequence). Trimming pared 3 bases from V and 5 bases from J, leaving 10 bases between. This CDR3 contains 13 residues. The CDR3 spells CASSIGQGYGYTF. The DNA for the CDR3 is TGTGCCAGTAGTATCGGGCAGGGGTATGGCTACACCTTC.

This sequence joins TRBV19 and TRBJ2-5, with 7 bases identical to TRBD1. CDR3 size: 16 residues. Losses at the gene ends were 6 bases for V and 2 bases for J; bases not matched to a gene: 12. Germline loops: CDR1 LNHDA, CDR2 SQIVND (reference sequence). The CDR3 nucleotides are TGTGCCAGTAGCCGACTTACACAGGGGCAGCAAGAGACCCAGTACTTC. It translates to CASSRLTQGQQETQYF.

The V and J genes are TRBV25-1 and TRBJ2-5, with TRBD1 as a possible D gene (5 bases). The length of the CDR3 is 13 residues. The V gene's germline CDR1 is MGHDK and CDR2 SYGVNS. Trimming took 2 bases from V and 2 from J, leaving 6 bases between them. CDR3 nucleotide sequence: TGTGCCAGCAGTGAACCAGGGCAAGAGACCCAGTACTTC. Amino acids: CASSEPGQETQYF.

The chain carries TRBV5-6 and TRBJ1-1; 12 bases align to TRBD1. The CDR3 is made up of 16 amino acids. The V segment lost 4 bases and the J segment 4 bases; nucleotides outside the gene matches: 8. CDR1 SGHDT and CDR2 YYEEEE come from the germline V gene. CDR3 sequence (DNA): TGTGCCAGCAGCCCCGGGACAGGGGGCTCTGCCACTGAAGCTTTCTTT. Translating it yields CASSPGTGGSATEAFF. Using reference TRBV5-6 and TRBJ1-1 for the parts outside the CDR3, the full variable domain is DAGVTQSPTHLIKTRGQQVTLRCSPKSGHDTVSWYQQALGQGPQFIFQYYEEEERQRGNFPDRFSGHQFPNYSSELNVNALLLGDSALYLCASSPGTGGSATEAFFGQGTRLTVV.

The V call is TRBV7-2, the J call TRBJ2-1; D gene uncertain. From germline, CDR1 is SGHTA and CDR2 FQGNSA. V shed 5 bases and J shed 6 bases, with 8 bases lying between them. The CDR3 is 12 amino acids. The CDR3 nucleotides read TGTGCCAGCAGCCTCAGTTTCAATGAGCAGTTCTTC. Translation: CASSLSFNEQFF.

The chain carries TRBV7-3 and TRBJ1-2; possibly TRBD1 for D (5 bases). The CDR3 length is 14 residues. Trimming left V 2 bases short and J 0 bases short, with 7 bases between. Germline lookup yields CDR1 SGHTA and CDR2 FQGTGA. The CDR3 DNA is TGTGCCAGCAGCTTAGACAGAACTAACTATGGCTACACCTTC. Residues: CASSLDRTNYGYTF.

The chain employs TRBV10-3 and TRBJ2-3; the D gene is possibly TRBD2 (6 bases). The germline V gene encodes CDR1 ENHRY and CDR2 SYGVKD. V gave up 4 bases and J gave up 8 bases, with 19 bases separating them. The length of the CDR3 is 15 residues. CDR3: CAISADGGMGGTQYF. Here the CDR3 DNA reads TGTGCCATCAGTGCCGACGGCGGGATGGGGGGTACGCAGTATTTT.

This clone was detected a few times. This chain joins TRBV14 and TRBJ2-2; D call uncertain. V lost 2 bases and J 6 bases, leaving 7 bases between the germline ends. Germline-derived CDR1 and CDR2 are SGHDN and FVKESK. This CDR3 is 13 amino acids long. CDR3 region: CASSQTLAGELFF. The CDR3, as DNA: TGTGCCAGCAGCCAAACGCTTGCCGGGGAGCTGTTTTTT.

This chain uses TRBV29-1 with TRBJ1-1; TRBD1 agrees at 10 bases. Per germline, CDR1 SQVTM and CDR2 ANQGSEA. This CDR3 has 13 amino acids. Germline trimming cut 6 bases from V and 11 bases from J; bases unmatched to any gene: 12. The CDR3 loop reads CSVWGQGSTMAFF. The DNA for the CDR3 is TGCAGCGTATGGGGACAGGGGAGCACAATGGCTTTCTTT.

This rearrangement joins TRBV15 to TRBJ2-2, with D maybe TRBD1 (6 bases). Deletions cut 8 bases from V and 8 bases from J, with 12 bases between. This CDR3 has 12 residues. Germline loops: CDR1 LNHNV, CDR2 YYDKDF (reference sequence). Written as DNA, the CDR3 is TGTGCCACCTCCAGGGGCAGAGGGGAGCTGTTTTTT. Its protein is CATSRGRGELFF.